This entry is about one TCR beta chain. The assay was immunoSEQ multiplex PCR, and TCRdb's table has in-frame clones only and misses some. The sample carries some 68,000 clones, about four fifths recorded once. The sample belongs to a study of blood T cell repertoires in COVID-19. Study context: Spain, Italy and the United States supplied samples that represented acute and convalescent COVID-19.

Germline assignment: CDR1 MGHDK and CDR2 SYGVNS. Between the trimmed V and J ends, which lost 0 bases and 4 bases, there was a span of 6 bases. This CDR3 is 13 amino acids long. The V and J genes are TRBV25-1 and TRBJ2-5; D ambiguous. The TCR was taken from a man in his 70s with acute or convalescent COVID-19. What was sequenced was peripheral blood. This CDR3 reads CASSEYGRETQYF. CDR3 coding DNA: TGTGCCAGCAGTGAATATGGGCGAGAGACCCAGTACTTC. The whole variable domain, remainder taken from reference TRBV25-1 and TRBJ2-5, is EADIYQTPRYLVIGTGKKITLECSQTMGHDKMYWYQQDPGMELHLIHYSYGVNSTEKGDLSSESTVSRIRTEHFPLTLESARPSHTSQYLCASSEYGRETQYFGPGTRLLVL.